This T cell receptor (beta chain) appears in the sequencing data of a study of T cells expressing NK-cell markers. Overall study context: Repertoire data for TCR beta were derived from sorted T cells (CD3+CD56+NKG2C+, CD3+CD56+NKG2C- and CD3+CD56-NKG2C+). Overall study results and limits: About 1.0-8% of CD8+ T cells in six or seven donors belonged to dominant NKG2C+ clonotypes. Expanded clones of NKG2C+ T cells had an unclear HCMV specificity.

The authors generated TCR beta cDNA through 5'RACE template switching with UMIs. No DNA is given; TCRdb re-called the 5' RACE reads and lists each CDR3 protein once. The sample has around 100,000 distinct CDR3 sequences. For this clonotype: Its antigen is not identified.

The CDR3 extends over 14 amino acids. Germline CDR1 is DFQATT and CDR2 is SNEGSKA (reference sequence). The TCR originated in a woman between 18 and 70 years old in good health. The sequencing sample was made of blood T cells: a sorted CD56 or NKG2C T cell subset, CD4+ or CD8+ T cells, or bulk PBMC T cells (not recorded which). The chain uses TRBV20-1 and TRBJ2-4. CDR3 protein: CSASTWAAKNIQYF.